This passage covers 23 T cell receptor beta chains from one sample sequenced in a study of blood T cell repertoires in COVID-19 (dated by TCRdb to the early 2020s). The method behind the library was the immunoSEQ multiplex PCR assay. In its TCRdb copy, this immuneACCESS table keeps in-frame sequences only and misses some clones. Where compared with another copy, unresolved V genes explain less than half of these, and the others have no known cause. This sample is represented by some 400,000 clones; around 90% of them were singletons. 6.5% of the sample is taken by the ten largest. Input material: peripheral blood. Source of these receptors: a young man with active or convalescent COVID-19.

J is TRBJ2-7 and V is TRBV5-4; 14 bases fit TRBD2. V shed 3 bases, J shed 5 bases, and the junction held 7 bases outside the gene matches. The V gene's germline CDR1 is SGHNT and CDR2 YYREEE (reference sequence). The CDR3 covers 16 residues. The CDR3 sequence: CASSWTSGRIGNEQYF. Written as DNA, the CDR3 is TGTGCCAGCAGCTGGACTAGCGGGAGGATTGGGAACGAGCAGTACTTC.

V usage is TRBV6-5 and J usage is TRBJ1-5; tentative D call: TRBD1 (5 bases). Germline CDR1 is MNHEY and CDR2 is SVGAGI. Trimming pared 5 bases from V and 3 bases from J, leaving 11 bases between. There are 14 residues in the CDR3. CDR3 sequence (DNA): TGTGCCAGCAGTCCGCGGGGGACCAATCAGCCCCAGCATTTT. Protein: CASSPRGTNQPQHF.

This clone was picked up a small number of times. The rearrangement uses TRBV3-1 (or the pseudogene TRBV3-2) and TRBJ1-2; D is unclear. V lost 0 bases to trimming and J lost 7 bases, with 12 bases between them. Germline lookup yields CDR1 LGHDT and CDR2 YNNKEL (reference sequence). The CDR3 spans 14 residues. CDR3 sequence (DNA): TGTGCCAGCAGCCAAGATTGGGCAGATCTTGGCTACACCTTC. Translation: CASSQDWADLGYTF.

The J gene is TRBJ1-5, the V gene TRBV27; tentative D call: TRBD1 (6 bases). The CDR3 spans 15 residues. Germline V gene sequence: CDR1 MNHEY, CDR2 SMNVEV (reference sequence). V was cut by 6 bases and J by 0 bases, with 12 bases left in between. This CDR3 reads CASSPGVNSNQPQHF. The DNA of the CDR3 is TGTGCCAGCAGCCCAGGGGTGAATAGCAATCAGCCCCAGCATTTT.

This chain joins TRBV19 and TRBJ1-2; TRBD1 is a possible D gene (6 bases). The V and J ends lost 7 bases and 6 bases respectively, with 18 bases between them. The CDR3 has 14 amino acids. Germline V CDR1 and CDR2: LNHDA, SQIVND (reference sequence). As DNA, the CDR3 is TGTGCCAGTATGCGGCGGGGGCTTAAGGATGGCTACACCTTC. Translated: CASMRRGLKDGYTF.

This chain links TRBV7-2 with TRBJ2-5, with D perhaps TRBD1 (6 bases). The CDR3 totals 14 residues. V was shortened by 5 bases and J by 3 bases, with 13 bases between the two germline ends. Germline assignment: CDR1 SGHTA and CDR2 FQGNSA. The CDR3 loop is CASSQRTGKETQYF. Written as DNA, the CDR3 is TGTGCCAGCAGCCAAAGAACAGGGAAAGAGACCCAGTACTTC.

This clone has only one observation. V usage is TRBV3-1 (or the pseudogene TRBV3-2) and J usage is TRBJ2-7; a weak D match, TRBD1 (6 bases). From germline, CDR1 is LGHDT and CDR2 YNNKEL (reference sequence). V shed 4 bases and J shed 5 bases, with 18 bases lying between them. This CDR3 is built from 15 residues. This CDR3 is CASSPPRGNVDEQYF. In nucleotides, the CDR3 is TGTGCCAGCAGCCCACCTAGGGGGAATGTGGACGAGCAGTACTTC.

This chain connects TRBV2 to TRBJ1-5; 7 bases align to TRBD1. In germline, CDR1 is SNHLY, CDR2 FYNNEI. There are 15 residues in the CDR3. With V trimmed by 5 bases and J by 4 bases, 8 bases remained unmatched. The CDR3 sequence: CASSPGQAFNQPQHF. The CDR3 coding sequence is TGTGCCAGCAGTCCAGGACAGGCTTTTAATCAGCCCCAGCATTTT.

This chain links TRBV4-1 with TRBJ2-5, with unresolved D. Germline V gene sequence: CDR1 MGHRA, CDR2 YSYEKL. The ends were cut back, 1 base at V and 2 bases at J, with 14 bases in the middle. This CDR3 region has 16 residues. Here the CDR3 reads CASSQVYSTDQETQYF. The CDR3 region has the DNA TGCGCCAGCAGCCAAGTATATTCTACAGATCAAGAGACCCAGTACTTC.

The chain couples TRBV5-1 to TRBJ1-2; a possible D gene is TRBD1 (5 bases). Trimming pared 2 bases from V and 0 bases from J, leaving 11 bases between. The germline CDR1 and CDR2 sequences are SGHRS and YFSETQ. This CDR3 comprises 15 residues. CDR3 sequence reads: CASSFQGNPNYGYTF. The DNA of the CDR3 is TGCGCCAGCAGCTTTCAGGGAAACCCTAACTATGGCTACACCTTC.

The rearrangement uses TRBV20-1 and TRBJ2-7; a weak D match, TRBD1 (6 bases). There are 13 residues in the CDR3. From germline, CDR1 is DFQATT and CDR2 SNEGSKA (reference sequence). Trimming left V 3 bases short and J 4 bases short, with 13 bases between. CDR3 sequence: CSASGQGWYEQYF. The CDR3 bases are TGCAGTGCTAGTGGGCAGGGGTGGTACGAGCAGTACTTC.

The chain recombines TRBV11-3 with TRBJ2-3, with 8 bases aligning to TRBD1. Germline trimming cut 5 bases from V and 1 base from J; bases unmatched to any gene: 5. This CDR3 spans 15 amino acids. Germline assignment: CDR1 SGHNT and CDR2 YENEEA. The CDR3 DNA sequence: TGTGCCAGCAGCGCCGGGACAGGCGGCACAGATACGCAGTATTTT. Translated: CASSAGTGGTDTQYF.

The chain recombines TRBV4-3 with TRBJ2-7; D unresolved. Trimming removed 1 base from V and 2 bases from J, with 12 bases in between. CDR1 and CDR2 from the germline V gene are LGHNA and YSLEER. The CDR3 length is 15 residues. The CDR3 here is CASSQGVAITYEQYF. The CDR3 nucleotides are TGCGCCAGCAGCCAAGGCGTAGCCATCACCTACGAGCAGTACTTC.

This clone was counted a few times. The CDR3 region is CATKEWGGSYTEAFF. For the CDR3, the DNA is TGTGCCACCAAAGAGTGGGGGGGCTCGTACACTGAAGCTTTCTTT. The chain is built from TRBV15 and TRBJ1-1; maybe TRBD1 (6 bases). The germline V gene encodes CDR1 LNHNV and CDR2 YYDKDF (reference sequence). The CDR3 consists of 15 residues. Trimming cost V 7 bases and J 3 bases, with 18 bases left between them.

The CDR3 region is CASSYDRVRTEAFF. In DNA form, the CDR3 reads TGTGCCAGCAGTTACGACAGGGTGAGGACTGAAGCTTTCTTT. The chain couples TRBV6-5 to TRBJ1-1; 7 nucleotides agree with TRBD1. Per germline, CDR1 MNHEY and CDR2 SVGAGI. Losses at the gene ends were 2 bases for V and 5 bases for J; bases not matched to a gene: 5. The CDR3 runs 14 residues.

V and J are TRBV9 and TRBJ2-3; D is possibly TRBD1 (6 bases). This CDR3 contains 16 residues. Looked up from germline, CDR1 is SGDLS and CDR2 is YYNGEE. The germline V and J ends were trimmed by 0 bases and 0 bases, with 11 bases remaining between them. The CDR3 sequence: CASSVGVRGSTDTQYF. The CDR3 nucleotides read TGTGCCAGCAGCGTAGGGGTCAGGGGAAGCACAGATACGCAGTATTTT.

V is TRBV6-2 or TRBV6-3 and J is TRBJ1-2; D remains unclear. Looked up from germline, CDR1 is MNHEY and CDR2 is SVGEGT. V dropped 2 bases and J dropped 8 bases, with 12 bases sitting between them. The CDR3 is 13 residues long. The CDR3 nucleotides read TGTGCCAGCAGTTACGCATTCTCGGGAGGCTACACCTTC. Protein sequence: CASSYAFSGGYTF.

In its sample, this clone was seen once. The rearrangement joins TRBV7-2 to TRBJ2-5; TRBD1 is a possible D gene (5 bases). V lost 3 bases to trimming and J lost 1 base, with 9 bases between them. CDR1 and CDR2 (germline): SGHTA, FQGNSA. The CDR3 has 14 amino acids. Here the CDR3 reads CASSLGPVQETQYF. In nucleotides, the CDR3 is TGTGCCAGCAGCTTGGGGCCAGTCCAAGAGACCCAGTACTTC. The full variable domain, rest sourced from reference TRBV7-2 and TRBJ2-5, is GAGVSQSPSNKVTEKGKDVELRCDPISGHTALYWYRQSLGQGLEFLIYFQGNSAPDKSGLPSDRFSAERTGGSVSTLTIQRTQQEDSAVYLCASSLGPVQETQYFGPGTRLLVL.

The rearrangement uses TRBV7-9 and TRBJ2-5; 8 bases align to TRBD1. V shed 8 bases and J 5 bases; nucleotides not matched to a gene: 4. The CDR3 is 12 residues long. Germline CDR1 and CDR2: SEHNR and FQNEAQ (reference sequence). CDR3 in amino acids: CASWTGTETQYF. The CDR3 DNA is TGTGCCAGCTGGACAGGGACGGAGACCCAGTACTTC. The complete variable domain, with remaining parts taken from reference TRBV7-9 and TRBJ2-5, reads DTGVSQNPRHKITKRGQNVTFRCDPISEHNRLYWYRQTLGQGPEFLTYFQNEAQLEKSRLLSDRFSAERPKGSFSTLEIQRTEQGDSAMYLCASWTGTETQYFGPGTRLLVL.

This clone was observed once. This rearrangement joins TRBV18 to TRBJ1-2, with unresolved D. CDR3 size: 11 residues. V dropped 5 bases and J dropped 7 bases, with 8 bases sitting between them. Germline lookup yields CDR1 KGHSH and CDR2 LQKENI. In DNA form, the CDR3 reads TGTGCCAGCTCAACCACTCGTGGCTACACCTTC. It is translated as CASSTTRGYTF.

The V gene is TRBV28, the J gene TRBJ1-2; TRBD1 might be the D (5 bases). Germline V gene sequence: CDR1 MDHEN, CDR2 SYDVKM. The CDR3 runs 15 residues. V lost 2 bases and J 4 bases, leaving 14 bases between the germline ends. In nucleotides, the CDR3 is TGTGCCAGCAGTTTAGTAAGCAGGGTTTCCTATGGCTACACCTTC. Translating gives CASSLVSRVSYGYTF.

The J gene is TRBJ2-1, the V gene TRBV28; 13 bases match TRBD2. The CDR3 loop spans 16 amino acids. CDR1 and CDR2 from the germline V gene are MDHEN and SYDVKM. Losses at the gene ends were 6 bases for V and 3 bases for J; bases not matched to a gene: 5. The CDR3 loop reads CASRTSGRSGYNEQFF. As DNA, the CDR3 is TGTGCCAGCAGGACTAGCGGGAGGTCAGGCTACAATGAGCAGTTCTTC.

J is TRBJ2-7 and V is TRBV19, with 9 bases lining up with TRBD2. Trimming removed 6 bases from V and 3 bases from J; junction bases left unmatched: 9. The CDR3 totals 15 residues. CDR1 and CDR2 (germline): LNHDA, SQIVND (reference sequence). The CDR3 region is CASSLGASGIYEQYF. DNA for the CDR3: TGTGCCAGTAGCCTAGGGGCTAGCGGGATCTACGAGCAGTACTTC.